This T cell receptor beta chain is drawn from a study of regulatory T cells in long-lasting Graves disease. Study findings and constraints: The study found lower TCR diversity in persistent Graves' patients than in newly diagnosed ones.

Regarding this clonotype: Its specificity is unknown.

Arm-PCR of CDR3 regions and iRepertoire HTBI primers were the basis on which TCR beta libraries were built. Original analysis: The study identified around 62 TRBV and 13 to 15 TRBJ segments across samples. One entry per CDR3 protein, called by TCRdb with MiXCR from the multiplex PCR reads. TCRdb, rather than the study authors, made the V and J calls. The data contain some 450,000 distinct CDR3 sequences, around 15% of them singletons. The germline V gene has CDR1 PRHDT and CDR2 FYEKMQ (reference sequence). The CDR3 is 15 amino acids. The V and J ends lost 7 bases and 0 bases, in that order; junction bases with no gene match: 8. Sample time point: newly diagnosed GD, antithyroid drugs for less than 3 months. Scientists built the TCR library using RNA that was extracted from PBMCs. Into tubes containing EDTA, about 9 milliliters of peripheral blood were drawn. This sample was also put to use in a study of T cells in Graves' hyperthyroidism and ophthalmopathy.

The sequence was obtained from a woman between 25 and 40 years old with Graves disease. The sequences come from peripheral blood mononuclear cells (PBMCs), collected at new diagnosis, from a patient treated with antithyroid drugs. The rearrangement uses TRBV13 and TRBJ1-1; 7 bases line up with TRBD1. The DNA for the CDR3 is TGTGCCAGCATGAACCACAGGGGAGTGAACACTGAAGCTTTCTTT. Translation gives CASMNHRGVNTEAFF.